This T cell receptor (beta chain) was sequenced in a study of beta chain features in type 1 diabetes. Study-level findings and limits: In patients and controls equally, PCR might favor templates that are shorter. Among all four CD4+ subsets, Type 1 diabetes patients had TCRB CDR3s that were moderately but significantly shorter.

Post-sort purity exceeded 98% for all sorted populations. This clone was observed a handful of times. The antigen is unknown. This CDR3 comprises 14 residues. CDR1 is ENHRY, CDR2 SYGVKD, per germline. With 0 bases removed from V and 2 bases from J, the gap between germline ends came to 8 bases. Investigators reverse transcribed all isolated RNA, so they sequenced expressed TCRB transcripts. Sequenced by immunoSEQ multiplex PCR; TCRdb stores in-frame clones only, minus some. The sample lists 120,000 or so clones, over 15% occurring once. This chain links TRBV10-3 with TRBJ2-7; D is possibly TRBD2 (5 bases). Input material: central memory CD4+ T cells from blood. This TCR was sampled from a man aged 25 to 40 with type 1 diabetes. The CDR3 reads CAISESSGTYEQYF. The CDR3 DNA sequence: TGTGCCATCAGTGAGTCCTCGGGAACCTACGAGCAGTACTTC.